The 26 T cell receptor beta chains reported below all come from one sample, sequenced in a study of blood T cell repertoires in COVID-19. Assay used: immunoSEQ multiplex PCR; TCRdb lists only in-frame clones, some missing. The sample lists roughly 240,000 clones; over 80% were seen once. Sequencing used peripheral blood. Every receptor here comes from a man in his sixties who had recovered from COVID-19.

V is TRBV10-3 and J is TRBJ2-2; 9 bases align to TRBD1. CDR1 and CDR2 from the germline V gene are ENHRY and SYGVKD. The CDR3 length is 12 residues. The V gene end was trimmed by 9 bases and the J gene end by 5 bases; junction bases not matched to a gene: 1. The CDR3 is CAIGQGTGELFF. The DNA for the CDR3 is TGTGCCATTGGACAGGGGACCGGGGAGCTGTTTTTT.

V usage is TRBV20-1 and J usage is TRBJ1-1; tentatively, D is TRBD1 (5 bases). Trimming cost V 3 bases and J 8 bases, with 13 bases left between them. The CDR3 sequence is 12 residues long. CDR1 and CDR2 from the germline V gene are DFQATT and SNEGSKA (reference sequence). CDR3 bases: TGCAGTGCTAGTCGGGCGGGGCAGGAAGCTTTCTTT. Translating gives CSASRAGQEAFF.

The J gene is TRBJ2-1, the V gene TRBV14; 8 bases are a match to TRBD2. The germline CDR1 and CDR2 sequences are SGHDN and FVKESK. This CDR3 contains 13 residues. V lost 1 base to trimming and J lost 10 bases; unmatched junction nucleotides: 3. Here the CDR3 DNA reads TGTGCCAGCAGCCAAGTCAGACTAGCGGAGCAGTTCTTC. Amino acids: CASSQVRLAEQFF.

J is TRBJ1-1 and V is TRBV2; D is perhaps TRBD1 (6 bases). Trimming stripped 3 bases from V and 2 bases from J, with 13 bases between. Germline CDR1 SNHLY, CDR2 FYNNEI. The CDR3 totals 15 residues. CDR3 DNA sequence: TGTGCCAGCAGTGAGTCCAGGACAGCCAACACTGAAGCTTTCTTT. Its protein product is CASSESRTANTEAFF.

The rearrangement uses TRBV11-2 and TRBJ2-1; a weak D match, TRBD2 (6 bases). Germline V CDR1 and CDR2: SGHAT, FQNNGV. V was shortened by 5 bases and J by 5 bases, with 19 bases between the two germline ends. CDR3 length: 16 residues. The chain's CDR3 is CASSPRRGQRDNEQFF. As DNA, the CDR3 is TGTGCCAGCAGCCCCCGTAGGGGCCAGCGGGACAATGAGCAGTTCTTC.

V is TRBV6-5 and J is TRBJ2-3; D is possibly TRBD2 (6 bases). Trimming stripped 6 bases from V and 4 bases from J, with 14 bases between. Looked up from germline, CDR1 is MNHEY and CDR2 is SVGAGI. The CDR3 is made up of 14 amino acids. Written as DNA, the CDR3 is TGTGCCAGCAGGCGGGACCATCTCGCAGATACGCAGTATTTT. Protein sequence: CASRRDHLADTQYF.

The J gene is TRBJ2-7, the V gene TRBV28, with 7 bases lining up with TRBD1. Germline V gives CDR1 MDHEN, CDR2 SYDVKM. The CDR3 consists of 13 residues. J was trimmed by 5 bases and V by 6 bases; bases with no gene match: 7. CDR3 nucleotides: TGTGCCAGCAGGCGGACAGGTTCGAACGAGCAGTACTTC. It translates to CASRRTGSNEQYF.

Here the CDR3 reads CASSRGDRTKAYEQYF. The CDR3, as DNA: TGCGCCAGCAGCAGGGGAGACAGGACCAAAGCCTACGAGCAGTACTTC. This chain connects TRBV5-1 to TRBJ2-7, with a tentative D call TRBD1 (6 bases). The CDR3 runs to 16 residues. Trimming removed 4 bases from V and 2 bases from J, with 19 bases in between. Germline-derived CDR1 and CDR2 are SGHRS and YFSETQ.

The V and J genes are TRBV7-9 and TRBJ2-7, with 8 bases that match TRBD2. The germline CDR1 and CDR2 sequences are SEHNR and FQNEAQ (reference sequence). J lost 3 bases, V lost 5 bases, and 9 bases had no gene match. The CDR3 has 15 amino acids. CDR3 region: CASSPVVAGHYEQYF. The CDR3 nucleotides read TGTGCCAGCAGCCCCGTGGTAGCGGGACACTACGAGCAGTACTTC.

This clone was recorded once. This chain links TRBV9 with TRBJ2-1; TRBD1 aligns across 9 bases. The V segment lost 4 bases and the J segment 8 bases; nucleotides outside the gene matches: 10. CDR3 length: 15 amino acids. Germline V CDR1 and CDR2: SGDLS, YYNGEE. The chain's CDR3 is CASSLRLQGADEQFF. The CDR3 DNA follows: TGTGCCAGCAGCCTACGCCTACAGGGGGCCGATGAGCAGTTCTTC.

The chain couples TRBV9 to TRBJ2-3; D is unresolved. CDR1 is SGDLS and CDR2 is YYNGEE in the germline V gene. The CDR3 length is 15 residues. Trimming stripped 0 bases from V and 2 bases from J, with 10 bases between. The CDR3 coding sequence is TGTGCCAGCAGCGTAGGAGTCGGTCCCACAGATACGCAGTATTTT. It is translated as CASSVGVGPTDTQYF.

The rearrangement joins TRBV4-2 to TRBJ2-5, with D hard to call. Trimming removed 1 base at V and 0 bases at J, with 9 bases between. The CDR3 is made up of 15 amino acids. Germline V gene sequence: CDR1 LGHNA, CDR2 YNFKEQ. CDR3 coding DNA: TGTGCCAGCAGCCAAGGGGCAGGCGACCAAGAGACCCAGTACTTC. Its protein product is CASSQGAGDQETQYF.

This clone showed up just a few times. The chain is built from TRBV7-8 and TRBJ2-3, with 11 bases matching TRBD2. The CDR3 sequence is 18 residues long. J was trimmed by 2 bases and V by 3 bases; bases with no gene match: 10. Looked up from germline, CDR1 is SGHVS and CDR2 is FQNEAQ. CDR3 amino acids: CASSFKRFSGRATDTQYF. CDR3 coding DNA: TGTGCCAGCAGCTTCAAAAGGTTTAGCGGGAGGGCCACAGATACGCAGTATTTT.

This clone was found once. The chain combines TRBV6-5 with TRBJ2-2; a weak D match, TRBD1 (8 bases). Between the trimmed V and J ends, which lost 7 bases and 1 base, there was a span of 13 bases. The length of the CDR3 is 15 residues. Germline values: CDR1 MNHEY, CDR2 SVGAGI. The CDR3: CASTNRGGNTGELFF. CDR3 bases: TGTGCCAGCACAAACAGGGGGGGGAACACCGGGGAGCTGTTTTTT.

The CDR3 region has the DNA TGTGCCAGCAGTTTTCTCAGGGCGTTGAATAATTCACCCCTCCACTTT. This gives the protein CASSFLRALNNSPLHF. The J gene is TRBJ1-6, the V gene TRBV28, with D possibly matching TRBD1 (5 bases). V lost 3 bases and J lost 5, with 14 bases in between. Germline V gives CDR1 MDHEN, CDR2 SYDVKM. The CDR3 spans 16 residues.

This chain connects TRBV5-1 to TRBJ1-3; no definite D call. Trimming stripped 0 bases from V and 0 bases from J, with 7 bases between. The V gene's germline CDR1 is SGHRS and CDR2 YFSETQ. This CDR3 region has 15 residues. For the CDR3, the DNA is TGCGCCAGCAGCTTGGCCCTTAGCTCTGGAAACACCATATATTTT. Protein: CASSLALSSGNTIYF.

The chain recombines TRBV9 with TRBJ2-3, with 8 bases fitting TRBD2. This CDR3 has 15 residues. Germline V gene sequence: CDR1 SGDLS, CDR2 YYNGEE. With 4 bases clipped from V and 3 bases from J, the junction kept 7 bases outside the gene matches. CDR3 nucleotide sequence: TGTGCCAGCAGCTCGATTGGCGGGGGGACAGATACGCAGTATTTT. It translates to CASSSIGGGTDTQYF.

This sequence joins TRBV7-9 and TRBJ1-2; 7 positions match TRBD1. Per germline, CDR1 SEHNR and CDR2 FQNEAQ (reference sequence). The ends lost 3 bases at V and 0 bases at J; junction bases unmatched: 7. The CDR3 consists of 16 residues. The CDR3 region has the DNA TGTGCCAGCAGCTTCCTGGGACAGTCCGCTAACTATGGCTACACCTTC. The encoded protein is CASSFLGQSANYGYTF.

The genes are TRBV6-5 and TRBJ1-2; TRBD1 matches at 11 bases. Unmatched junction bases numbered 9, after V lost 8 bases and J lost 13 bases. This CDR3 contains 12 residues. The germline gives CDR1 MNHEY, CDR2 SVGAGI. As DNA, the CDR3 is TGTGCCAGCTTGGGGACAGGGGGATCTCTCACCTTC. This translates into CASLGTGGSLTF.

This chain uses TRBV18 with TRBJ1-5; D might be TRBD1 (6 bases). CDR3 length: 15 amino acids. Trimming left V 3 bases short and J 4 bases short, with 13 bases between. Germline CDR1 reads KGHSH; CDR2 reads LQKENI. CDR3: CASSPGGQRNQPQHF. CDR3 DNA sequence: TGTGCCAGCTCACCCGGGGGGCAGCGTAATCAGCCCCAGCATTTT.

This clone has a single count. The chain recombines TRBV6-5 with TRBJ2-7, with 11 nucleotides matching TRBD1. CDR3 size: 15 residues. Germline V gene sequence: CDR1 MNHEY, CDR2 SVGAGI. Unmatched junction bases numbered 12, after V lost 8 bases and J lost 6 bases. CDR3 in DNA: TGTGCCAGCCATAGGGCCGGGACAGGGGGGAGCGAGCAGTACTTC. It is translated as CASHRAGTGGSEQYF.

The chain is built from TRBV5-4 and TRBJ1-2; the match to TRBD1 covers 10 bases. This CDR3 comprises 16 residues. Germline V gene lookup returns CDR1 SGHNT and CDR2 YYREEE (reference sequence). With V trimmed by 3 bases and J by 2 bases, 7 bases remained unmatched. The CDR3 spells CASSYPGQGWNYGYTF. CDR3 DNA sequence: TGTGCCAGCAGCTATCCGGGACAGGGGTGGAACTATGGCTACACCTTC. Looking up the rest from reference TRBV5-4 and TRBJ1-2 gives the full variable domain: ETGVTQSPTHLIKTRGQQVTLRCSSQSGHNTVSWYQQALGQGPQFIFQYYREEENGRGNFPPRFSGLQFPNYSSELNVNALELDDSALYLCASSYPGQGWNYGYTFGSGTRLTVV.

The V gene is TRBV24-1, the J gene TRBJ2-3; 11 positions match TRBD2. This CDR3 has 15 amino acids. Germline CDR1 KGHDR, CDR2 SFDVKD. The ends lost 6 bases at V and 6 bases at J; junction bases unmatched: 7. CDR3 residues: CATSTSGGLRDTQYF. Written as DNA, the CDR3 is TGTGCCACCAGTACTAGCGGGGGCCTCAGGGATACGCAGTATTTT.

The CDR3 sequence: CASSRWDSPYNEQFF. In DNA, the CDR3 is TGTGCCAGCAGCCGTTGGGACAGCCCCTACAATGAGCAGTTCTTC. The chain links TRBV11-1 to TRBJ2-1; TRBD1 matches at 7 bases. The CDR3 has 15 amino acids. Germline V CDR1 and CDR2: SGHAT, FQDESV (reference sequence). After removal of 5 bases from V and 2 bases from J, the junction contained 6 bases not matched to a gene.

The chain carries TRBV7-3 and TRBJ2-2, with 9 bases aligning to TRBD2. The CDR3 runs to 17 residues. The trim removed 4 bases at V and 4 bases at J, leaving 10 bases unmatched. Germline V gives CDR1 SGHTA, CDR2 FQGTGA. CDR3 nucleotide sequence: TGTGCCAGCAGCTCCCAGCGTAGCGGGGGATCCACCGGGGAGCTGTTTTTT. Its translation is CASSSQRSGGSTGELFF.

The chain couples TRBV6-6 to TRBJ2-5, with 8 bases lining up with TRBD2. This CDR3 spans 13 amino acids. The V segment lost 6 bases and the J segment 5 bases; nucleotides outside the gene matches: 5. The V gene's germline CDR1 is MNHNY and CDR2 SVGAGI (reference sequence). CDR3 coding DNA: TGTGCCAGCAGCCGGGGGGGGCGGGAGACCCAGTACTTC. It is translated as CASSRGGRETQYF.